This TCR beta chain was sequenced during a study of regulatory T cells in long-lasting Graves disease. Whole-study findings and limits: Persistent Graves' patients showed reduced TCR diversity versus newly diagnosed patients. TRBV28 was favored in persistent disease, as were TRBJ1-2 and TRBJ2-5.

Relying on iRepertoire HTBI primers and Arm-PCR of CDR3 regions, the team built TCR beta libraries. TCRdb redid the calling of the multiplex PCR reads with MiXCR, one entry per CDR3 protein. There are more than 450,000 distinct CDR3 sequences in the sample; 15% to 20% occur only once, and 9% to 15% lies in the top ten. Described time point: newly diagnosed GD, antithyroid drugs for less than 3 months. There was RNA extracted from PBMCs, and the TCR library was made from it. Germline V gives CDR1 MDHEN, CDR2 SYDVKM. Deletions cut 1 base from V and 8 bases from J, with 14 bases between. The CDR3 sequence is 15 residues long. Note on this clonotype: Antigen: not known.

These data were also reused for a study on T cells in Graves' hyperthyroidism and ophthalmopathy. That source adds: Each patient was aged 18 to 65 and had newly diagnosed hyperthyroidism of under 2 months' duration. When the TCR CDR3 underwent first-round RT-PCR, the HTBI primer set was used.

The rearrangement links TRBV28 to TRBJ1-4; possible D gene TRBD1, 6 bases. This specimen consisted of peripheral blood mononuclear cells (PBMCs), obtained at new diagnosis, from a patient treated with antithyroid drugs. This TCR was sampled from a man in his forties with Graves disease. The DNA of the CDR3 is TGTGCCAGCAGTTTATCCTCCAGGGGTAGGGAAAAACTGTTTTTT. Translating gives CASSLSSRGREKLFF. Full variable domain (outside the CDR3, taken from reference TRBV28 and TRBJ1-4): DVKVTQSSRYLVKRTGEKVFLECVQDMDHENMFWYRQDPGLGLRLIYFSYDVKMKEKGDIPEGYSVSREKKERFSLILESASTNQTSMYLCASSLSSRGREKLFFGSGTQLSVL.